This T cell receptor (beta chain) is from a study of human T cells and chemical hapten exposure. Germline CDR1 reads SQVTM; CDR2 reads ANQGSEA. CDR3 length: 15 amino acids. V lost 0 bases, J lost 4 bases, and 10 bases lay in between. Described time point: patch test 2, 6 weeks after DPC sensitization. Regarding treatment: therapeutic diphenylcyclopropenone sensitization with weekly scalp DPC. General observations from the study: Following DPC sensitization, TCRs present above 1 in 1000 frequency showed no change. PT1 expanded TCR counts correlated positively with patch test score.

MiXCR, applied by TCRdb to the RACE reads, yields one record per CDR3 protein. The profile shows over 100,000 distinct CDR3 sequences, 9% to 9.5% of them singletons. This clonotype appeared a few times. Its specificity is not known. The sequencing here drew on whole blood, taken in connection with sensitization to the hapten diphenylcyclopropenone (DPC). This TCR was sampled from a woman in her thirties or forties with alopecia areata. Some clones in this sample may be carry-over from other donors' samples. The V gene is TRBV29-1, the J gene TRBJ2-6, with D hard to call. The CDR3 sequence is CSVEEGLRGANVLTF. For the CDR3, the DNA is TGCAGCGTTGAAGAGGGGTTGAGAGGGGCCAACGTCCTGACTTTC.